These 10 T cell receptor beta chains originate from one sample sequenced in a study of blood T cell repertoires in COVID-19. Repertoires were generated with immunoSEQ multiplex PCR, while TCRdb's copy carries only in-frame clones and drops some. The sample yields under 350,000 clones, around 85% seen once. Sequences were obtained from peripheral blood. The receptors originated from a woman in her 70s with acute or convalescent COVID-19.

This clone has a handful of counts. This chain links TRBV3-1 (or the pseudogene TRBV3-2) with TRBJ2-1; 10 bases align to TRBD2. The V segment lost 4 bases and the J segment 7 bases; nucleotides outside the gene matches: 22. Germline-derived CDR1 and CDR2 are LGHDT and YNNKEL (reference sequence). This CDR3 is built from 20 residues. CDR3 protein: CASSPDWSGGARRMLNEQFF. The DNA for the CDR3 is TGTGCCAGCAGCCCGGACTGGAGCGGGGGGGCCCGGAGAATGTTAAATGAGCAGTTCTTC.

At least ten counts were recorded for this clone. The chain combines TRBV2 with TRBJ1-5; D may be TRBD1 (5 bases). V gave up 6 bases and J gave up 0 bases, with 12 bases separating them. The CDR3 consists of 15 residues. CDR1 and CDR2 from the germline V gene are SNHLY and FYNNEI. CDR3 DNA sequence: TGTGCCAGCAGGGAACTGGGGGGTAGCAATCAGCCCCAGCATTTT. Protein product: CASRELGGSNQPQHF.

The V call is TRBV2, the J call TRBJ2-2; D gene ambiguous. This CDR3 has 15 residues. From germline, CDR1 is SNHLY and CDR2 FYNNEI. The V end lost 4 bases, the J end lost 1 base, and 10 bases lay between the germline ends. This chain's CDR3 is CASSGIRGNTGELFF. CDR3 nucleotides: TGTGCCAGCAGTGGGATTAGAGGGAACACCGGGGAGCTGTTTTTT.

Concerning this clone itself: This same CDR3 is encoded by further DNA sequences in the sample. V gene TRBV5-1 combines with J gene TRBJ1-4; 7 bases map to TRBD1. This CDR3 has 14 residues. Germline CDR1 SGHRS, CDR2 YFSETQ. With V trimmed by 1 base and J by 8 bases, 5 bases remained unmatched. In DNA, the CDR3 is TGCGCCAGCAGCTTGACAGGGGCAGGGGAAAAACTGTTTTTT. This encodes CASSLTGAGEKLFF.

The rearrangement links TRBV20-1 to TRBJ2-7; weak D call: TRBD2 (6 bases). The CDR3 has 11 amino acids. Germline values: CDR1 DFQATT, CDR2 SNEGSKA (reference sequence). V dropped 5 bases and J dropped 3 bases, with 8 bases sitting between them. The CDR3 loop is CSARLDYEQYF. The CDR3 DNA sequence: TGCAGTGCTCGACTAGACTACGAGCAGTACTTC.

Concerning this clone itself: The same CDR3 is also encoded by other DNA sequences in this sample. This rearrangement joins TRBV6-5 to TRBJ1-5, with 8 bases lining up with TRBD1. CDR1 and CDR2 (germline): MNHEY, SVGAGI. The CDR3 has 13 residues. The J segment lost 3 bases and the V segment lost 8 bases, leaving 3 bases of the junction unmatched. The CDR3, as DNA: TGTGCCAGCCGGCAGGGGGCCAATCAGCCCCAGCATTTT. This codes for CASRQGANQPQHF.

V gene TRBV7-9 combines with J gene TRBJ2-5, with D perhaps matching TRBD2 (6 bases). V was clipped by 3 bases and J by 6 bases, with 20 bases between them. Germline-derived CDR1 and CDR2 are SEHNR and FQNEAQ (reference sequence). This CDR3 has 16 amino acids. CDR3 region: CASSFDSGGRTQTQYF. The CDR3 DNA reads as TGTGCCAGCAGCTTCGATTCCGGGGGTAGGACGCAGACCCAGTACTTC.

The V and J genes are TRBV30 and TRBJ2-1, with 8 bases aligning to TRBD1. Germline V gives CDR1 GTSNPN, CDR2 SVGIG (reference sequence). CDR3 size: 16 residues. Trimming at V came to 4 bases and at J to 0 bases, leaving 8 bases not matched to a gene. As DNA, the CDR3 is TGTGCCTGGAAGCCGGGACAGGTAAGCTCCTACAATGAGCAGTTCTTC. Translated: CAWKPGQVSSYNEQFF.

The chain employs TRBV2 and TRBJ1-2, with 7 bases lining up with TRBD1. V was clipped by 11 bases and J by 6 bases; unmatched bases: 12. The CDR3 extends over 13 amino acids. The germline V gene has CDR1 SNHLY and CDR2 FYNNEI. The CDR3 here is CASETGMENGYTF. Here the CDR3 DNA reads TGTGCCTCCGAGACAGGGATGGAAAATGGCTACACCTTC.

The rearrangement joins TRBV6-6 to TRBJ1-1; TRBD1 matches at 7 bases. Germline loops: CDR1 MNHNY, CDR2 SVGAGI (reference sequence). The CDR3 is made up of 13 amino acids. V was clipped by 6 bases and J by 7 bases; unmatched bases: 8. The CDR3 protein is CASSLIGDSEAFF. CDR3 DNA: TGTGCCAGCAGCTTAATCGGGGACAGTGAAGCTTTCTTT.